Listed below are T cell receptor beta chains from one sample, sequenced in a study of blood T cell repertoires in COVID-19. TCRdb's table, derived via immunoSEQ multiplex PCR, lists solely in-frame clones and lacks some. Of 200,000 to 300,000 clones listed, about nine tenths are singletons. Specimen: peripheral blood. The origin of the receptors is a woman aged 40 to 49 with acute or convalescent COVID-19. CDR3s include the opening cysteine and the closing phenylalanine or tryptophan. D genes are given only for firm matches. Clone size is not always given. Where it is, it says once, few, many or a class for expanded clones.

j_gene | d_gene | abundance | len | v_gene | CDR3aa | CDR3nt
TRBJ2-5 | TRBD2 | once | 15 | TRBV7-6 | CASSRRGGERETQYF | TGTGCCAGCAGCCGCCGGGGAGGGGAACGGGAGACCCAGTACTTC
TRBJ1-3 | NA | NA | 14 | TRBV5-1 | CASTGGGSGNTIYF | TGCGCCAGCACCGGCGGAGGTTCTGGAAACACCATATATTTT
TRBJ1-5 | TRBD1 | NA | 15 | TRBV13 | CASSLAGQGHQPQHF | TGTGCCAGCAGCTTAGCGGGACAGGGGCATCAGCCCCAGCATTTT
TRBJ2-5 | TRBD2 | NA | 16 | TRBV4-1 | CASSQGLAGGQETQYF | TGCGCCAGCAGCCAAGGACTAGCGGGGGGGCAAGAGACCCAGTACTTC
TRBJ2-4 | TRBD2 | NA | 14 | TRBV28 | CASTVSGVGNIQYF | TGTGCCAGCACCGTTAGCGGGGTTGGAAACATTCAGTACTTC
TRBJ2-4 | NA | NA | 14 | TRBV9 | CASSPAAAKNIQYF | TGTGCCAGCAGCCCCGCAGCGGCCAAAAACATTCAGTACTTC
TRBJ1-2 | TRBD1 | few | 14 | TRBV10-3 | CAISRQGKNYGYTF | TGTGCCATCAGCCGACAGGGGAAGAACTATGGCTACACCTTC
TRBJ1-1 | NA | NA | 15 | TRBV5-5 | CASSLDLPGYTEAFF | TGTGCCAGCAGCTTGGACCTCCCGGGGTACACTGAAGCTTTCTTT
TRBJ1-5 | TRBD1 | NA | 15 | TRBV25-1 | CASSPQGGSNQPQHF | TGTGCCAGCAGCCCACAGGGGGGAAGCAATCAGCCCCAGCATTTT
TRBJ2-1 | TRBD2 | NA | 18 | TRBV3-1/TRBV3-2 | CASSQDHILAVNNNEQFF | TGTGCCAGCAGCCAAGATCATATACTAGCGGTTAACAACAATGAGCAGTTCTTC
TRBJ1-2 | NA | NA | 14 | TRBV30 | CAWSVPDSNYGYTF | TGTGCCTGGAGTGTGCCAGACTCTAACTATGGCTACACCTTC
TRBJ2-1 | NA | NA | 13 | TRBV19 | CASSIGGGNEQFF | TGTGCCAGTAGTATAGGAGGAGGGAATGAGCAGTTCTTC
TRBJ1-2 | NA | few | 16 | TRBV7-2 | CASSLVRAGREYGYTF | TGTGCCAGCAGCTTAGTGAGGGCAGGGAGGGAGTATGGCTACACCTTC
TRBJ2-3 | NA | NA | 15 | TRBV11-3 | CASSYRGGTTDTQYF | TGTGCCAGCAGCTACCGTGGAGGGACCACAGATACGCAGTATTTT
TRBJ1-5 | NA | NA | 15 | TRBV4-1 | CASSQDRLGGITQHF | TGCGCCAGCAGCCAAGATCGGCTAGGGGGAATAACCCAGCATTTT
TRBJ2-5 | NA | NA | 13 | TRBV29-1 | CSVEFGGEETQYF | TGCAGCGTTGAATTCGGTGGAGAAGAGACCCAGTACTTC
TRBJ2-5 | TRBD2 | NA | 15 | TRBV28 | CASSLLAGGPETQYF | TGTGCCAGCAGTTTGTTAGCGGGGGGGCCGGAGACCCAGTACTTC
TRBJ1-1 | TRBD1 | NA | 19 | TRBV24-1 | CATSDLGRLIRGHSTEAFF | TGTGCCACCAGTGATTTGGGACGACTTATCAGGGGGCATAGCACTGAAGCTTTCTTT
TRBJ1-1 | TRBD1 | NA | 14 | TRBV29-1 | CSVWTGTATGEAFF | TGCAGCGTTTGGACCGGGACAGCCACAGGTGAAGCTTTCTTT
TRBJ2-2 | NA | NA | 12 | TRBV2 | CASSLPPGELFF | TGTGCCAGCAGTCTACCTCCCGGGGAGCTGTTTTTT
TRBJ1-4 | NA | NA | 15 | TRBV5-1 | CASSLGTAGMKKLFF | TGCGCCAGCAGCTTGGGGACGGCCGGGATGAAAAAACTGTTTTTT
TRBJ1-1 | NA | NA | 12 | TRBV27 | CASISMNTEAFF | TGTGCCAGCATTTCTATGAACACTGAAGCTTTCTTT
TRBJ1-2 | NA | NA | 11 | TRBV7-2 | CASSFKMAGTF | TGTGCCAGCAGCTTCAAGATGGCGGGGACCTTC
TRBJ2-4 | TRBD2 | NA | 17 | TRBV4-1 | CASSHRLAGGAKNIQYF | TGCGCCAGCAGCCACCGACTAGCGGGGGGAGCCAAAAACATTCAGTACTTC
TRBJ1-4 | TRBD1 | NA | 15 | TRBV5-8 | CASSPGQGKGEKLFF | TGTGCCAGCAGCCCGGGACAGGGGAAAGGTGAAAAACTGTTTTTT
TRBJ1-1 | TRBD1 | NA | 13 | TRBV4-1 | CASSYQGDTEAFF | TGCGCCAGCAGCTACCAGGGGGACACTGAAGCTTTCTTT
TRBJ1-3 | NA | NA | 14 | TRBV18 | CASLSDTAGNTIYF | TGTGCCAGCCTGTCGGACACAGCCGGAAACACCATATATTTT
TRBJ1-1 | NA | NA | 15 | TRBV7-2 | CASSLVGGMNTEAFF | TGTGCCAGCAGCTTAGTTGGGGGGATGAACACTGAAGCTTTCTTT
TRBJ1-2 | NA | NA | 14 | TRBV5-4 | CASKTQTGLNGYTF | TGTGCCAGCAAGACACAGACAGGCTTGAATGGCTACACCTTC
TRBJ1-2 | NA | NA | 14 | TRBV6-5 | CASSYNSGTQSYTF | TGTGCCAGCAGTTACAATAGCGGGACGCAGAGCTACACCTTC
TRBJ2-1 | TRBD1 | NA | 15 | TRBV5-1 | CASSFRDRAYNEQFF | TGCGCCAGCAGCTTCCGGGACAGGGCCTACAATGAGCAGTTCTTC
TRBJ1-1 | NA | NA | 15 | TRBV15 | CATSREAQMNTEAFF | TGTGCCACCAGCAGAGAAGCCCAAATGAACACTGAAGCTTTCTTT
TRBJ2-2 | TRBD1 | NA | 15 | TRBV11-1 | CASSSRQGFSEELFF | TGTGCCAGCAGCTCCCGACAGGGTTTCTCGGAGGAGCTGTTTTTT
TRBJ2-1 | NA | NA | 14 | TRBV2 | CASQDSESYNEQFF | TGTGCCAGCCAGGACAGCGAATCCTACAATGAGCAGTTCTTC
TRBJ1-2 | NA | NA | 14 | TRBV6-1 | CASSEALGGTGYTF | TGTGCCAGCAGTGAAGCCCTGGGGGGTACCGGCTACACCTTC
TRBJ2-3 | NA | NA | 14 | TRBV18 | CASSLYRRTDTQYF | TGTGCCAGCTCGTTGTACAGGCGTACAGATACGCAGTATTTT
TRBJ2-5 | NA | NA | 15 | TRBV9 | CASSVGTDYPETQYF | TGTGCCAGCAGCGTAGGGACGGACTACCCAGAGACCCAGTACTTC
TRBJ1-2 | TRBD1 | NA | 15 | TRBV5-1 | CASSLQGAQADGYTF | TGCGCCAGCAGCTTGCAGGGGGCGCAAGCTGATGGCTACACCTTC
TRBJ2-1 | TRBD2 | NA | 14 | TRBV7-6 | CASSFSGGYNEQFF | TGTGCCAGCAGCTTCAGCGGGGGGTACAATGAGCAGTTCTTC
TRBJ1-6 | NA | NA | 15 | TRBV6-5 | CASGDREGLYSPLHF | TGTGCCAGCGGCGATAGGGAGGGGCTTTATTCACCCCTCCACTTT
TRBJ2-2 | NA | NA | 14 | TRBV6-5 | CASIQTGYTGELFF | TGTGCCAGCATCCAAACAGGGTACACCGGGGAGCTGTTTTTT
TRBJ1-1 | TRBD1 | NA | 13 | TRBV2 | CASRGQGRTEAFF | TGTGCCAGCAGGGGACAGGGGAGAACTGAAGCTTTCTTT